These 17 T cell receptor beta chains originate from one sample sequenced in a study of neurological immune-mediated disorders. TCRdb recomputed calls from the 5' RACE reads with MiXCR, one row per CDR3 protein. This table has tens of thousands of distinct CDR3 sequences, roughly 13% appearing once. The sequencing sample was made of PBMCs. The receptors were gathered from a female donor in good health.

This clonotype was counted at least ten times. J is TRBJ1-3 and V is TRBV7-9; D is uncertain. V gave up 5 bases and J gave up 0 bases, with 5 bases separating them. Germline values: CDR1 SEHNR, CDR2 FQNEAQ (reference sequence). The CDR3 sequence is 13 residues long. CDR3: CASSPRSGNTIYF. CDR3 coding DNA: TGTGCCAGCAGCCCCCGCTCTGGAAACACCATATATTTT.

In its sample, this clonotype was seen many times. This chain links TRBV6-2 or TRBV6-3 with TRBJ2-1, with 8 positions matching TRBD2. Germline values: CDR1 MNHEY, CDR2 SVGEGT. The CDR3 extends over 15 amino acids. Unmatched junction bases numbered 6, after V lost 8 bases and J lost 0 bases. The CDR3 DNA sequence: TGTGCCAGCTCGGGCGGGGGGAGCTCCTACAATGAGCAGTTCTTC. Amino acid sequence: CASSGGGSSYNEQFF.

V usage is TRBV21-1 and J usage is TRBJ2-1; no check of the table's D call, TRBD2, against the DNA was made. TRBV21-1 is annotated as a pseudogene. The CDR3 extends over 15 amino acids. The CDR3 region is CASSKGGLEYNEQFF. CDR3 nucleotides: TGTGCCAGCAGCAAAGGCGGGCTAGAATACAATGAGCAGTTCTTC.

Regarding this clonotype: With a much larger clone just one base away, this may be a read error. The gene calls are TRBV5-5 and TRBJ2-3; 10 bases map to TRBD1. V was clipped by 3 bases and J by 4 bases; unmatched bases: 14. The CDR3 spans 18 residues. CDR1 and CDR2 from the germline V gene are SGHKS and YYEKEE (reference sequence). The CDR3, as DNA: TGTGCCAGCAGCTATCAATTACCGGGACAGGGGATGGCAGATACGCAGTATTTT. Protein: CASSYQLPGQGMADTQYF.

This clonotype has at least ten counts. This chain connects TRBV9 to TRBJ2-3, with unresolved D. The germline V gene has CDR1 SGDLS and CDR2 YYNGEE. CDR3 length: 12 residues. V lost 4 bases and J 2 bases, leaving 5 bases between the germline ends. The CDR3 DNA is TGTGCCAGCAGCCCCCACACAGATACGCAGTATTTT. It codes for CASSPHTDTQYF.

This chain links TRBV7-3 with TRBJ2-1; 8 bases line up with TRBD2. The CDR3 is 15 amino acids. Germline CDR1 SGHTA, CDR2 FQGTGA. V lost 4 bases and J lost 4; bases outside the gene matches: 6. The CDR3 loop is CASSSPERGYNEQFF. In nucleotides, the CDR3 is TGTGCCAGCAGCTCCCCAGAGCGGGGGTACAATGAGCAGTTCTTC.

In its sample, this clonotype was seen many times. The chain employs TRBV28 and TRBJ1-1; maybe TRBD1 (5 bases). V was pared by 2 bases and J by 5 bases, with 15 bases between. Per the germline V gene, CDR1 is MDHEN and CDR2 is SYDVKM. This CDR3 comprises 15 residues. The CDR3 loop is CASSLPGGRRTEAFF. In nucleotides, the CDR3 is TGTGCCAGCAGTTTACCGGGGGGACGTAGAACTGAAGCTTTCTTT.

There are many counts of this clonotype. The rearrangement links TRBV7-3 to TRBJ1-1; possible D gene TRBD1, 5 bases. The germline gives CDR1 SGHTA, CDR2 FQGTGA. There are 14 residues in the CDR3. The ends were cut back, 4 bases at V and 1 base at J, with 10 bases in the middle. The CDR3 sequence is CASSSQGWNTEAFF. CDR3 DNA: TGTGCCAGCAGCTCCCAGGGCTGGAACACTGAAGCTTTCTTT.

Comment on this clonotype: At one end, the junction sequence differs from germline, possibly due to a read error. The J gene is TRBJ1-2, the V gene TRBV20-1, with D uncertain. CDR1 DFQATT and CDR2 SNEGSKA come from the germline V gene (reference sequence). The CDR3 contains 15 residues. DNA for the CDR3: TGTAGTGCTAGAGATTGGAGATGTGGAAGCGACGGCTACACCTTC. Amino acid sequence: CSARDWRCGSDGYTF.

This clonotype was picked up many times. This chain uses TRBV5-1 with TRBJ2-1, with D possibly TRBD1 on 6 matching bases. Germline values: CDR1 SGHRS, CDR2 YFSETQ. The CDR3 is made up of 16 amino acids. V lost 2 bases to trimming and J lost 1 base, with 13 bases between them. The CDR3 DNA is TGCGCCAGCAGCTTAGTAGGGGGAAGTTCCTACAATGAGCAGTTCTTC. It encodes CASSLVGGSSYNEQFF.

In this sample, this clonotype turned up a few times. The chain has TRBV5-5 and TRBJ1-2, with D unclear. The germline V gene has CDR1 SGHKS and CDR2 YYEKEE (reference sequence). The CDR3 loop spans 14 amino acids. The V gene lost 2 bases and the J gene lost 0 bases, with 8 bases spanning the gap. CDR3 coding DNA: TGTGCCAGCAGCTTAGGAGGCTCTAACTATGGCTACACCTTC. This sequence encodes CASSLGGSNYGYTF. Complete variable domain (other parts from reference TRBV5-5 and TRBJ1-2): DAGVTQSPTHLIKTRGQQVTLRCSPISGHKSVSWYQQVLGQGPQFIFQYYEKEERGRGNFPDRFSARQFPNYSSELNVNALLLGDSALYLCASSLGGSNYGYTFGSGTRLTVV.

This clonotype was recorded many times. V and J are TRBV3-1 and TRBJ2-1; 11 nucleotides align to TRBD2. Germline V lookup: CDR1 LGHDT, CDR2 YNNKEL (reference sequence). The CDR3 consists of 17 residues. Trimming at V came to 0 bases and at J to 4 bases, leaving 5 bases not matched to a gene. In DNA form, the CDR3 reads TGTGCCAGCAGCCAAGAATCGGGACTAGCGGAATACAATGAGCAGTTCTTC. Its translation is CASSQESGLAEYNEQFF.

Remarks on this clonotype: A much bigger clone sits one base away, suggesting this may be a read error. The chain joins TRBV20-1 to TRBJ2-1, with 8 bases lining up with TRBD2. Trimming at V came to 3 bases and at J to 9 bases, leaving 19 bases not matched to a gene. CDR1 and CDR2 from the germline V gene are DFQATT and SNEGSKA (reference sequence). The CDR3 length is 17 residues. The CDR3 nucleotides read TGCAGTGCTAGCGGGGGGGCCCTCTTGGCTGTTACGGGTGAGCAGTTCTTC. The encoded protein is CSASGGALLAVTGEQFF.

Ten or more counts support this clonotype. The V call is TRBV7-2, the J call TRBJ1-5; tentative D call: TRBD1 (6 bases). This CDR3 contains 16 residues. Per germline, CDR1 SGHTA and CDR2 FQGNSA. V was trimmed by 5 bases and J by 2 bases, leaving 16 bases between them. CDR3: CASSPMGGGGNQPQHF. In DNA form, the CDR3 reads TGTGCCAGCAGCCCCATGGGCGGGGGCGGCAATCAGCCCCAGCATTTT.

This clonotype was seen a few times. The chain links TRBV2 to TRBJ2-3; 10 bases are shared with TRBD2. Looked up from germline, CDR1 is SNHLY and CDR2 is FYNNEI. This CDR3 spans 15 amino acids. Losses at the gene ends were 6 bases for V and 5 bases for J; bases not matched to a gene: 8. The chain's CDR3 is CASSELAGRRDTQYF. The CDR3 nucleotides read TGTGCCAGCAGCGAACTAGCGGGGAGGAGAGATACGCAGTATTTT.

This clonotype was seen at least ten times. CDR3 sequence: CASGRGTPGQGRTEAFF. The CDR3, as DNA: TGTGCTAGTGGTCGCGGTACCCCGGGACAGGGACGCACTGAAGCTTTCTTT. The chain joins TRBV12-5 to TRBJ1-1; the match to TRBD1 covers 9 bases. Germline V gene data show CDR1 as LGHNT and CDR2 as FRNRAP. The CDR3 length is 17 residues. With 5 bases clipped from V and 4 bases from J, the junction kept 14 bases outside the gene matches.

This clonotype was picked up many times. The chain is built from TRBV12-3 or TRBV12-4 and TRBJ2-6; D gene uncertain. Trimming took off 6 bases at V and 0 bases at J, with 3 bases between the two ends. This CDR3 spans 13 amino acids. CDR3 DNA: TGTGCCAGCAGCATCTCTGGGGCCAACGTCCTGACTTTC. Protein: CASSISGANVLTF.